This T cell receptor (beta chain) came from a study of blood T cell repertoires in COVID-19. Study-wide context: COVID-19 samples from acute and convalescent phases originated in the United States, Italy and Spain. PBMCs, B-cell-depleted T cells, or T cells provided the cDNA or gDNA that made up the material.

How the authors handled the data: Scientists estimated how many nucleated cells there were by amplifying reference gene primers. The repertoire was sequenced with immunoSEQ multiplex PCR; TCRdb's copy has only in-frame clones and lacks some. The V and J calls and clone size come from that table; D and trimming were worked out from the DNA. The repertoire holds more than 80,000 clones, with about 84% as singletons. The CDR3 has 16 amino acids. Germline loops: CDR1 SGDLS, CDR2 YYNGEE. V shed 0 bases and J 7 bases; nucleotides not matched to a gene: 8. The source is a woman aged 60-70 years with acute or convalescent COVID-19. Source material: peripheral blood. The chain combines TRBV9 with TRBJ2-1, with TRBD2 matching 9 bases. The CDR3 loop is CASSVESSGSWNEQFF. The DNA of the CDR3 is TGTGCCAGCAGCGTAGAGAGTAGCGGGAGCTGGAATGAGCAGTTCTTC.